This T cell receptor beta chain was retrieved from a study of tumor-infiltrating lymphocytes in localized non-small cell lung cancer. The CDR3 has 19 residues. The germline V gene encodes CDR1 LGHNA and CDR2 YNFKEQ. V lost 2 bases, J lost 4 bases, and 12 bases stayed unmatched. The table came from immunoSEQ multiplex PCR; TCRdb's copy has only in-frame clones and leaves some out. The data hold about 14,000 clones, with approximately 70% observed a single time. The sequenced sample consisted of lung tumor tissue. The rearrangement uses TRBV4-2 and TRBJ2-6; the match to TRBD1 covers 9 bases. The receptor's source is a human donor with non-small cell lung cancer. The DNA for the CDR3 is TGTGCCAGCAGCCAAACTGAGAGAACAGGGGGCTACGGGGCCAACGTCCTGACTTTC. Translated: CASSQTERTGGYGANVLTF.